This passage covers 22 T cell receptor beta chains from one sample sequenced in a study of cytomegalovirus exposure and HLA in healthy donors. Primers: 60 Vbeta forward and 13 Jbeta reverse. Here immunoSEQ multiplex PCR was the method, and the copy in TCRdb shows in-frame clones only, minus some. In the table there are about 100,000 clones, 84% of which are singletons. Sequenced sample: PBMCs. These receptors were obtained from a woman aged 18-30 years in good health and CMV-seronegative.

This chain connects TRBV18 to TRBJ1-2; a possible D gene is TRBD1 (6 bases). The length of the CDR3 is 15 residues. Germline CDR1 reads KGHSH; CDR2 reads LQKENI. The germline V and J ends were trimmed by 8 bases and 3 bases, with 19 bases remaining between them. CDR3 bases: TGTGCCAGCGCGCGGACAGACAAGGACCACTATGGCTACACCTTC. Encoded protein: CASARTDKDHYGYTF. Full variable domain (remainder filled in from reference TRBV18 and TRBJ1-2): NAGVMQNPRHLVRRRGQEARLRCSPMKGHSHVYWYRQLPEEGLKFMVYLQKENIIDESGMPKERFSAEFPKEGPSILRIQQVVRGDSAAYFCASARTDKDHYGYTFGSGTRLTVV.

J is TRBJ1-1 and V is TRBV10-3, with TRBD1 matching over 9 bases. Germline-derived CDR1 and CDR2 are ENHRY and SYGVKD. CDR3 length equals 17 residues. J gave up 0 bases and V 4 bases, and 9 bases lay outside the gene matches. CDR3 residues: CAISGYTGGGLNTEAFF. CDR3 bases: TGTGCCATCAGTGGTTATACAGGGGGCGGGTTGAACACTGAAGCTTTCTTT.

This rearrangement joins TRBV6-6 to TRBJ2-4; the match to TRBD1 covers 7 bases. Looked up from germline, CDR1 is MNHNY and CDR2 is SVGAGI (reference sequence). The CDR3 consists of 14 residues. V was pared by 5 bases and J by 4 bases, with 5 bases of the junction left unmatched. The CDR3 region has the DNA TGTGCCAGCAGTCAGACGGGACAGAAAAACATTCAGTACTTC. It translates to CASSQTGQKNIQYF.

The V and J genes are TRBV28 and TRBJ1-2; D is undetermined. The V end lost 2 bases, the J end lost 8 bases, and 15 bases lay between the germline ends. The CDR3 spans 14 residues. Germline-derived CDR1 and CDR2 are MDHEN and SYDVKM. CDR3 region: CASSLSTVYIGYTF. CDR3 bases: TGTGCCAGCAGTTTAAGTACAGTCTATATCGGCTACACCTTC.

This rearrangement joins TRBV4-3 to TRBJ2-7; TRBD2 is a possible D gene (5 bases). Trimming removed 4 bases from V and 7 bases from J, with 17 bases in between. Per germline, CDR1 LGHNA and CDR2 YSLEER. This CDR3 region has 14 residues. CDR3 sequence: CASSPRGYLGEQYF. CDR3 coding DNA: TGCGCCAGCAGCCCAAGAGGGTACCTCGGGGAGCAGTACTTC.

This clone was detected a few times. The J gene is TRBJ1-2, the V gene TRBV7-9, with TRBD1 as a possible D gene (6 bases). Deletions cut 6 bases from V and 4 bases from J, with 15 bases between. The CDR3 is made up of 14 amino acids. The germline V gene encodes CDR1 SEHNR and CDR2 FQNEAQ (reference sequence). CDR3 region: CASRPAGVGYGYTF. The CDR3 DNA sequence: TGTGCCAGCAGGCCTGCAGGGGTAGGCTATGGCTACACCTTC. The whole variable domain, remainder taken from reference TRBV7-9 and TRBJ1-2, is DTGVSQNPRHKITKRGQNVTFRCDPISEHNRLYWYRQTLGQGPEFLTYFQNEAQLEKSRLLSDRFSAERPKGSFSTLEIQRTEQGDSAMYLCASRPAGVGYGYTFGSGTRLTVV.

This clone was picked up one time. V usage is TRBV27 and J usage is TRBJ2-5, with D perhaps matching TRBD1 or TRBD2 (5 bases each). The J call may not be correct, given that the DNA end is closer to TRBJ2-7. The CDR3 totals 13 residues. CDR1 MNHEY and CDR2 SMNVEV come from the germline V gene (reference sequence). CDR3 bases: TGTGCCAGCAGTCTCATTGGGGGCTACGAGCAGTACTTC. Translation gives CASSLIGGYEQYF.

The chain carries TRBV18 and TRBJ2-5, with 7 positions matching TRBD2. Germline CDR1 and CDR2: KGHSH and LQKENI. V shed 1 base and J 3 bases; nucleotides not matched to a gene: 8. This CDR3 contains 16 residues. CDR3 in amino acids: CASSPRAGDGEETQYF. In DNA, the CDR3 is TGTGCCAGCTCACCACGGGCGGGAGATGGAGAAGAGACCCAGTACTTC.

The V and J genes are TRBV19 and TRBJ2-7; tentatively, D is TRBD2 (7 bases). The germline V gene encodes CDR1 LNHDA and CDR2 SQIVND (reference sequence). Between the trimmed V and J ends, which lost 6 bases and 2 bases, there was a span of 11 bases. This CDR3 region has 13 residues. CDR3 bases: TGTGCCAGTAGCGGGGGGCTCACCTACGAGCAGTACTTC. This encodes CASSGGLTYEQYF. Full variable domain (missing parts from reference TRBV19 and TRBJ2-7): DGGITQSPKYLFRKEGQNVTLSCEQNLNHDAMYWYRQDPGQGLRLIYYSQIVNDFQKGDIAEGYSVSREKKESFPLTVTSAQKNPTAFYLCASSGGLTYEQYFGPGTRLTVT.

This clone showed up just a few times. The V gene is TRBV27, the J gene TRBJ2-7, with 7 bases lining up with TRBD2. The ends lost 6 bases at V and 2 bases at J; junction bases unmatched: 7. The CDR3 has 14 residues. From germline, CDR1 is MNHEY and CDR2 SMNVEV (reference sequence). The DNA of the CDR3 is TGTGCCAGCAGGCTGGGGGGAGGGCCCTACGAGCAGTACTTC. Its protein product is CASRLGGGPYEQYF.

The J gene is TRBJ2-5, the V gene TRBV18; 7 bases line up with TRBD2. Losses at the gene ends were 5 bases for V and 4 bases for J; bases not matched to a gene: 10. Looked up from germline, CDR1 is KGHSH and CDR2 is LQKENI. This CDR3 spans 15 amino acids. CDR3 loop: CASSISGIGRETQYF. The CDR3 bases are TGTGCCAGCTCAATAAGCGGGATCGGACGAGAGACCCAGTACTTC.

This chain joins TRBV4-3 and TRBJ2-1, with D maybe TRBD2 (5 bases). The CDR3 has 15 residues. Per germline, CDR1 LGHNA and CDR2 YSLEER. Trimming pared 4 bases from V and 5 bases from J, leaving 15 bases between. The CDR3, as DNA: TGCGCCAGCAGCCCAGTCATGAGGGCGAACAATGAGCAGTTCTTC. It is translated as CASSPVMRANNEQFF.

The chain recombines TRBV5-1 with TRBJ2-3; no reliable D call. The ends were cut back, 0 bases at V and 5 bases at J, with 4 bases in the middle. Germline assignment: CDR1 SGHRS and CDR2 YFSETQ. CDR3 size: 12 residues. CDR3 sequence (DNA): TGCGCCAGCAGCTTGGTTATAGATACGCAGTATTTT. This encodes CASSLVIDTQYF.

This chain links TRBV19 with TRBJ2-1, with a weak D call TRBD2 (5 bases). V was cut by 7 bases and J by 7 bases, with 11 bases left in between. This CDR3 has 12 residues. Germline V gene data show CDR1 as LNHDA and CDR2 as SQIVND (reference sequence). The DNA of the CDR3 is TGTGCCAGTAACCGGCGAGGGAATGAGCAGTTCTTC. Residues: CASNRRGNEQFF.

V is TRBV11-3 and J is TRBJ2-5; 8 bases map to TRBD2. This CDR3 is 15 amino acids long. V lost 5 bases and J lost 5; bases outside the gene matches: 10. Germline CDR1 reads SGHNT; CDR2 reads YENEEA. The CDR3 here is CASSQFSGEGETQYF. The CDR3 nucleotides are TGTGCCAGCAGCCAGTTTAGCGGGGAAGGGGAGACCCAGTACTTC.

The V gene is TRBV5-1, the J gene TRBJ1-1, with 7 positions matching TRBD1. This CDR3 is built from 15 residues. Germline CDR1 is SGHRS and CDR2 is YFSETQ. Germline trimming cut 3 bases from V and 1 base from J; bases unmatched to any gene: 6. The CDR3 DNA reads TGCGCCAGCAGCTCGCGTCAGGGGGGGAACACTGAAGCTTTCTTT. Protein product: CASSSRQGGNTEAFF.

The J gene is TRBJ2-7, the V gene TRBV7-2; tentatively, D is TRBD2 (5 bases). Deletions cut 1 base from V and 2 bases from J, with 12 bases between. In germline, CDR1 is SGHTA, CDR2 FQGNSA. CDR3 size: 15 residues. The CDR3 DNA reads TGTGCCAGCAGCTTAGGTTCTCCGGGGACCTACGAGCAGTACTTC. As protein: CASSLGSPGTYEQYF.

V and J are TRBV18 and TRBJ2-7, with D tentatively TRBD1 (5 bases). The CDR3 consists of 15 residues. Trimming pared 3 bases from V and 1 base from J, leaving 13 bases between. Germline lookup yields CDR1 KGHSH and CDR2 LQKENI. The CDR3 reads CASSPNPTVSYEQYF. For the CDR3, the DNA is TGTGCCAGCTCACCTAATCCGACAGTATCCTACGAGCAGTACTTC.

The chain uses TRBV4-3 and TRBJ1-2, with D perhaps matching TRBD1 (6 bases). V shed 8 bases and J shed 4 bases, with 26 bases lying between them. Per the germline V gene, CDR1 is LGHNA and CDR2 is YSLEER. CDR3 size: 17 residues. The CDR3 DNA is TGCGCCAGCGGTCCGTGGGGTCGTCAGGGGACGATCTATGGCTACACCTTC. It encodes CASGPWGRQGTIYGYTF.

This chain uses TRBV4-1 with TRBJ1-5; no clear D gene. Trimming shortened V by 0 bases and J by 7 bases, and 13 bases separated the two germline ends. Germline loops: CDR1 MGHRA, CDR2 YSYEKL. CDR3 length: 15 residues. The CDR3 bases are TGCGCCAGCAGCCAAGATAGGCAGGTGGGCCAGCCCCAGCATTTT. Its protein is CASSQDRQVGQPQHF.

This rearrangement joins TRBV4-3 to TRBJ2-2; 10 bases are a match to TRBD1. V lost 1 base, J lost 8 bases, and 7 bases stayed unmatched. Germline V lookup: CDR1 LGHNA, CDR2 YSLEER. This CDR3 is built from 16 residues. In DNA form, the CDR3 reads TGCGCCAGCAGCCAAGTTGGACAGGGGGGAATAGGGGAGCTGTTTTTT. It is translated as CASSQVGQGGIGELFF.

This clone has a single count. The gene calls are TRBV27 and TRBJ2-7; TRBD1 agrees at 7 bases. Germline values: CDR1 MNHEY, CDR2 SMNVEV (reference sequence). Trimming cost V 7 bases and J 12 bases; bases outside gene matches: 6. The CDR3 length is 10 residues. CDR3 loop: CASTDRDVYF. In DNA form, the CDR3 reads TGTGCCAGCACCGACAGGGATGTGTACTTC.